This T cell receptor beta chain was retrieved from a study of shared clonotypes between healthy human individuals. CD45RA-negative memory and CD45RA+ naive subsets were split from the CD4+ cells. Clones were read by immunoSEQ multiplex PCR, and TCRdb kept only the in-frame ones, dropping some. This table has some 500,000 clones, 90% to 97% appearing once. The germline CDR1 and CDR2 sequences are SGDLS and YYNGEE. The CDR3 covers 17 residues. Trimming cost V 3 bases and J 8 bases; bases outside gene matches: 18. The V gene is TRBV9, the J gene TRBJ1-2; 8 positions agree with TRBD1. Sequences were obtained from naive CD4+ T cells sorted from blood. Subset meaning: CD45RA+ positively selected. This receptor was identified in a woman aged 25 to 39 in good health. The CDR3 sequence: CASSAHAPGQGLGGYTF. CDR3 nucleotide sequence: TGTGCCAGCAGCGCCCACGCTCCCGGACAGGGCTTGGGCGGCTACACCTTC. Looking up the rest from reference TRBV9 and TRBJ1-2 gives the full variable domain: DSGVTQTPKHLITATGQRVTLRCSPRSGDLSVYWYQQSLDQGLQFLIQYYNGEERAKGNILERFSAQQFPDLHSELNLSSLELGDSALYFCASSAHAPGQGLGGYTFGSGTRLTVV.